The source of this T cell receptor beta chain is a study of shared clonotypes between healthy human individuals. About the research overall: The donor group consisted of a couple of women and a few men, aged 18 to 49. Study-level results: The study found about 5% of naive CD4 clonotypes shared across several donors. The expectation was that sequencing depth would affect clonotype sharing among donors. Naive subsets usually exceeded memory subsets in estimated richness.

Sequencing used immunoSEQ multiplex PCR; TCRdb keeps in-frame clones, though not all of them. The table lists about 2.1 million clones, roughly 95% of them singletons. On this clone itself: Its specificity is not known.

CDR1 SGDLS and CDR2 YYNGEE come from the germline V gene. The ends were cut back, 0 bases at V and 0 bases at J, with 7 bases in the middle. The CDR3 covers 15 residues. It was CD45RO-negative cells, positively selected for CCR7, that made up naive CD8 cells, with terminally differentiated effector memory CD45RA+ cells excluded. Sample: naive CD8+ T cells from PBMCs. The genes are TRBV9 and TRBJ2-1; no clear D gene. The receptor comes from a man aged 18 to 35 in good health. Some clones in this sample may be carry-over from other donors' samples. This CDR3 reads CASSVGRYSYNEQFF. CDR3 nucleotide sequence: TGTGCCAGCAGCGTAGGACGCTACTCCTACAATGAGCAGTTCTTC.